The 24 T cell receptor beta chains presented below share a single source sample, sequenced in a study of shared clonotypes between healthy human individuals. Profiling relied on immunoSEQ multiplex PCR, and the TCRdb table lists in-frame clones only, not all of them. The table records about 700,000 clones, about 91% of them present only once. Selected positively for CCR7 and CD45RO-negative, naive CD8 cells excluded terminally differentiated effector memory CD45RA+ cells. Input material: naive CD8+ T cells sorted from blood. The receptors here all came from a man younger than 45 in good health.

V gene TRBV29-1 combines with J gene TRBJ2-5; D remains unclear. CDR3 size: 13 residues. V lost 4 bases, J lost 2 bases, and 11 bases lay in between. Germline CDR1 is SQVTM and CDR2 is ANQGSEA. The CDR3 nucleotides read TGCAGCGTTGGAGACGGACCTCAAGAGACCCAGTACTTC. As protein: CSVGDGPQETQYF.

This clone appeared a single time. The chain joins TRBV7-8 to TRBJ2-5; tentatively, D is TRBD2 (6 bases). Germline CDR1 SGHVS, CDR2 FQNEAQ. The ends were cut back, 4 bases at V and 5 bases at J, with 20 bases in the middle. CDR3 length equals 16 residues. CDR3 in DNA: TGTGCCAGCAGCTCCAGCATCACTTTGAGCGGGGAGACCCAGTACTTC. Translation: CASSSSITLSGETQYF.

This chain connects TRBV27 to TRBJ2-7; TRBD1 matches 7 bases. CDR1 is MNHEY, CDR2 SMNVEV, per germline (reference sequence). J lost 0 bases, V lost 5 bases, and 4 bases had no gene match. The CDR3 is 14 residues long. The CDR3 nucleotides are TGTGCCAGCAGTCAAGGGGGCAGCTCCTACGAGCAGTACTTC. The encoded protein is CASSQGGSSYEQYF.

This chain links TRBV11-2 with TRBJ2-1; 14 nucleotides align to TRBD2. This CDR3 is built from 17 residues. V trimming: 0 bases; J trimming: 10 bases; junction bases outside the gene matches: 8. Germline V gives CDR1 SGHAT, CDR2 FQNNGV. The CDR3 bases are TGTGCCAGCAGCTTAGATCGAGGGACTAGCGGGAGACGGGAGCAGTTCTTC. Protein sequence: CASSLDRGTSGRREQFF.

This chain uses TRBV5-6 with TRBJ2-5; tentative D call: TRBD1 (6 bases). The CDR3 spans 16 residues. V shed 3 bases and J shed 3 bases, with 18 bases lying between them. The germline V gene has CDR1 SGHDT and CDR2 YYEEEE. The CDR3 region is CASSSDRGQTKETQYF. CDR3 sequence (DNA): TGTGCCAGCAGCTCCGACCGGGGACAAACAAAAGAGACCCAGTACTTC.

The genes are TRBV27 and TRBJ2-7; a weak D match, TRBD1 (5 bases). From germline, CDR1 is MNHEY and CDR2 SMNVEV (reference sequence). Trimming shortened V by 3 bases and J by 7 bases, and 10 bases separated the two germline ends. This CDR3 has 12 amino acids. The CDR3 sequence is CASSFPAGEQYF. DNA for the CDR3: TGTGCCAGCAGTTTCCCCGCAGGGGAGCAGTACTTC.

V usage is TRBV6-1 and J usage is TRBJ1-2; tentative D call: TRBD1 (6 bases). Trimming removed 8 bases from V and 5 bases from J, with 21 bases in between. Germline V CDR1 and CDR2: MNHNS, SASEGT. CDR3 length equals 15 residues. CDR3 sequence (DNA): TGTGCCAGCGGGACACCCACAGGGTTTGGTTATGGCTACACCTTC. Residues: CASGTPTGFGYGYTF.

As to this clone: The sample contains more than one DNA sequence encoding this CDR3. In nucleotides, the CDR3 is TGCGCCAGCAGCTTGGAGGGACTAGCGGGAGGGCCAGATACGCAGTATTTT. It translates to CASSLEGLAGGPDTQYF. The chain combines TRBV5-1 with TRBJ2-3, with 16 bases that match TRBD2. Trimming at V came to 0 bases and at J to 4 bases, leaving 2 bases not matched to a gene. This CDR3 contains 17 residues. Germline V gene lookup returns CDR1 SGHRS and CDR2 YFSETQ.

The rearrangement joins TRBV13 to TRBJ1-2; 7 bases fit TRBD1. The CDR3 is 19 amino acids. Trimming at V came to 1 base and at J to 2 bases, leaving 16 bases not matched to a gene. The germline V gene has CDR1 PRHDT and CDR2 FYEKMQ (reference sequence). For the CDR3, the DNA is TGTGCCAGCAGCTTAGCGAGACGAACCGGGACAGCTAGAAACTATGGCTACACCTTC. It encodes CASSLARRTGTARNYGYTF.

The chain links TRBV4-1 to TRBJ2-3; 8 nucleotides line up with TRBD2. Losses at the gene ends were 0 bases for V and 3 bases for J; bases not matched to a gene: 11. Germline CDR1 MGHRA, CDR2 YSYEKL. There are 18 residues in the CDR3. The CDR3 DNA is TGCGCCAGCAGCCAAGACCCCTTTCCTAGCGGGTGGACAGATACGCAGTATTTT. It encodes CASSQDPFPSGWTDTQYF.

The CDR3 protein is CAWTSGSLPEETQYF. The CDR3, as DNA: TGTGCCTGGACTAGCGGGAGCCTTCCGGAAGAGACCCAGTACTTC. The chain joins TRBV30 to TRBJ2-5; 10 bases are shared with TRBD2. Germline values: CDR1 GTSNPN, CDR2 SVGIG (reference sequence). The V segment lost 4 bases and the J segment 3 bases; nucleotides outside the gene matches: 8. The CDR3 is 15 residues long.

This chain links TRBV6-1 with TRBJ1-1, with a tentative D call TRBD1 (5 bases). Trimming shortened V by 4 bases and J by 10 bases, and 13 bases separated the two germline ends. This CDR3 is 12 amino acids long. The germline gives CDR1 MNHNS, CDR2 SASEGT. CDR3 sequence: CASSGDSMIAFF. The CDR3 region has the DNA TGTGCCAGCAGTGGAGACAGTATGATAGCTTTCTTT.

The rearrangement uses TRBV9 and TRBJ2-7, with TRBD2 matching 8 bases. This CDR3 is built from 16 residues. The ends lost 0 bases at V and 3 bases at J; junction bases unmatched: 8. Germline lookup yields CDR1 SGDLS and CDR2 YYNGEE. CDR3 loop: CASSVGGGTRFYEQYF. CDR3 coding DNA: TGTGCCAGCAGCGTAGGAGGGGGGACTAGGTTCTACGAGCAGTACTTC.

The rearrangement joins TRBV19 to TRBJ1-5; TRBD1 agrees at 7 bases. Germline V gene sequence: CDR1 LNHDA, CDR2 SQIVND (reference sequence). Trimming took 3 bases from V and 4 from J; bases not matched to a gene: 6. The CDR3 length is 15 residues. This chain's CDR3 is CASSIGGQMNQPQHF. CDR3 nucleotides: TGTGCCAGTAGTATCGGGGGACAGATGAATCAGCCCCAGCATTTT.

The CDR3 coding sequence is TGTGCCAGCAGTTACGGAGCCGGGGGTTCTAGCGGGACGGGCGAGCAGTACTTC. It translates to CASSYGAGGSSGTGEQYF. V gene TRBV6-9 combines with J gene TRBJ2-7; 9 bases are a match to TRBD2. Trimming removed 3 bases from V and 6 bases from J; junction bases left unmatched: 18. The CDR3 covers 18 residues. Germline lookup yields CDR1 MNHGY and CDR2 SVAAGI.

V and J are TRBV19 and TRBJ2-7; D is unresolved. The CDR3 has 14 residues. The germline CDR1 and CDR2 sequences are LNHDA and SQIVND (reference sequence). Trimming left V 3 bases short and J 3 bases short, with 12 bases between. The CDR3 loop is CASSMNPTDYEQYF. CDR3 sequence (DNA): TGTGCCAGTAGTATGAATCCGACCGACTACGAGCAGTACTTC.

The V call is TRBV5-1, the J call TRBJ2-1, with a weak D call TRBD2 (6 bases). Germline CDR1 reads SGHRS; CDR2 reads YFSETQ. Between the trimmed V and J ends, which lost 3 bases and 7 bases, there was a span of 11 bases. This CDR3 region has 13 residues. DNA for the CDR3: TGCGCCAGCAGCTGGCCTAGCGTTAATGAGCAGTTCTTC. Translating gives CASSWPSVNEQFF.

J is TRBJ1-1 and V is TRBV6-6; D is unclear. Per the germline V gene, CDR1 is MNHNY and CDR2 is SVGAGI (reference sequence). The CDR3 covers 10 residues. Trimming removed 10 bases at V and 2 bases at J, with 5 bases between. CDR3 nucleotide sequence: TGTGCCACTATAAACACTGAAGCTTTCTTT. It encodes CATINTEAFF.

This chain joins TRBV27 and TRBJ2-7; 8 bases match TRBD2. J gave up 2 bases and V 3 bases, and 6 bases lay outside the gene matches. CDR3 length: 15 amino acids. CDR1 and CDR2 (germline): MNHEY, SMNVEV (reference sequence). The DNA for the CDR3 is TGTGCCAGCAGTTTGGGACTAGGTATCACCTACGAGCAGTACTTC. This encodes CASSLGLGITYEQYF.

V usage is TRBV11-2 and J usage is TRBJ2-1; a weak D match, TRBD2 (6 bases). From germline, CDR1 is SGHAT and CDR2 FQNNGV. Trimming shortened V by 1 base and J by 4 bases, and 14 bases separated the two germline ends. The CDR3 extends over 16 amino acids. Here the CDR3 DNA reads TGTGCCAGCAGCTTAGGATCGGGGGAGACTTACAATGAGCAGTTCTTC. It is translated as CASSLGSGETYNEQFF.

V usage is TRBV2 and J usage is TRBJ2-1, with 7 nucleotides matching TRBD1. CDR1 is SNHLY, CDR2 FYNNEI, per germline. V dropped 6 bases and J dropped 6; count of bases not matched to a gene: 2. The CDR3 runs 12 residues. The CDR3 region is CASRTGINEQFF. The CDR3, as DNA: TGTGCCAGCAGGACAGGGATCAATGAGCAGTTCTTC.

The gene calls are TRBV11-1 and TRBJ2-7, with TRBD1 matching over 9 bases. This CDR3 is 14 amino acids long. Trimming cost V 5 bases and J 8 bases; bases outside gene matches: 10. CDR1 is SGHAT and CDR2 is FQDESV in the germline V gene (reference sequence). Here the CDR3 DNA reads TGTGCCAGCAGCATGGGACAGGGAGAGAGGCAGCAGTACTTC. Protein sequence: CASSMGQGERQQYF. Drawing the rest from reference TRBV11-1 and TRBJ2-7, the complete variable domain is EAEVAQSPRYKITEKSQAVAFWCDPISGHATLYWYRQILGQGPELLVQFQDESVVDDSQLPKDRFSAERLKGVDSTLKIQPAELGDSAMYLCASSMGQGERQQYFGPGTRLTVT.

The chain employs TRBV5-4 and TRBJ2-7; 9 bases are shared with TRBD2. This CDR3 region has 13 residues. Germline values: CDR1 SGHNT, CDR2 YYREEE (reference sequence). The V and J ends lost 7 bases and 0 bases, in that order; junction bases with no gene match: 2. In nucleotides, the CDR3 is TGTGCCAGCGGGCGGGAGGGCTCCTACGAGCAGTACTTC. Amino acids: CASGREGSYEQYF.

In its sample, this clone was seen a few times. The chain recombines TRBV29-1 with TRBJ2-1, with 10 bases matching TRBD1. Trimming removed 5 bases from V and 6 bases from J; junction bases left unmatched: 16. The CDR3 spans 17 residues. Germline V CDR1 and CDR2: SQVTM, ANQGSEA. This CDR3 is CSVPLNRQGARPNEQFF. The DNA for the CDR3 is TGCAGCGTTCCTTTAAACCGACAGGGGGCTCGGCCCAATGAGCAGTTCTTC.